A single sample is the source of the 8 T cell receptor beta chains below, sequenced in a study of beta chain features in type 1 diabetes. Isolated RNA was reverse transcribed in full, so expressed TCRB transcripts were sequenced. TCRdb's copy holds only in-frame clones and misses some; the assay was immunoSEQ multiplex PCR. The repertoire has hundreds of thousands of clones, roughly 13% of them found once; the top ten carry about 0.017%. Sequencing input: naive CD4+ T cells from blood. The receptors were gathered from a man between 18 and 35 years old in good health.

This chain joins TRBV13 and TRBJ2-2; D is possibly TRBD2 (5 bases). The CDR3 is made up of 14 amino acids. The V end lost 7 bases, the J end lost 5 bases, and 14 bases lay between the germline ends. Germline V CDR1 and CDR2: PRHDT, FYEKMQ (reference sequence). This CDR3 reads CASTAGWGTGELFF. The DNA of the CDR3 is TGTGCCAGCACGGCGGGCTGGGGTACCGGGGAGCTGTTTTTT. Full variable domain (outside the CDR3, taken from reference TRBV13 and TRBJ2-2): AAGVIQSPRHLIKEKRETATLKCYPIPRHDTVYWYQQGPGQDPQFLISFYEKMQSDKGSIPDRFSAQQFSDYHSELNMSSLELGDSALYFCASTAGWGTGELFFGEGSRLTVL.

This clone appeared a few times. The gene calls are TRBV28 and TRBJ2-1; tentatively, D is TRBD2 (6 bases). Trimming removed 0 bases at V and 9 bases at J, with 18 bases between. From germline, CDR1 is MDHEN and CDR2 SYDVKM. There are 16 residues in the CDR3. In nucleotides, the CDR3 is TGTGCCAGCAGTTTATGGACGGGAGACCTCCGGGGTGAGCAGTTCTTC. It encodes CASSLWTGDLRGEQFF.

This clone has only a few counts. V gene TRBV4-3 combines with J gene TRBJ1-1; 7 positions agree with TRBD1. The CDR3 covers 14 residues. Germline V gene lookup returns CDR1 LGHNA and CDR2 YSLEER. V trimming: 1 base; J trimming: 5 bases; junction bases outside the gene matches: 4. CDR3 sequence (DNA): TGCGCCAGCAGCCAAGGGACAGGTTTGACTGAAGCTTTCTTT. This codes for CASSQGTGLTEAFF.

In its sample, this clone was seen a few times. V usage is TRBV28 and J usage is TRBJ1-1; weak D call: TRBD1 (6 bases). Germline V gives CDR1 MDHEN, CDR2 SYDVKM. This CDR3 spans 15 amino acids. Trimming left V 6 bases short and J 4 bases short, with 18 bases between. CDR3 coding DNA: TGTGCCAGCAGGGGTCCAGGGGTTGTCGGCACTGAAGCTTTCTTT. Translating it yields CASRGPGVVGTEAFF.

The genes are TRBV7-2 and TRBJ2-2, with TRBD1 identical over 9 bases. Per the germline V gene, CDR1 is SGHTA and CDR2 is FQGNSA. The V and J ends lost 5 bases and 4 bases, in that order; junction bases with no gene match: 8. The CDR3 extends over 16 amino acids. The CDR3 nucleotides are TGTGCCAGCAGCAATAAGGGACAGGGCCTCACCGGGGAGCTGTTTTTT. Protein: CASSNKGQGLTGELFF.

The CDR3 DNA reads as TGTGCCAGCAGCTTAAGGGGTGCGGAGACCCAGTACTTC. As protein: CASSLRGAETQYF. The chain links TRBV5-8 to TRBJ2-5; perhaps TRBD1 as D (5 bases). Per germline, CDR1 SGHTS and CDR2 YDEGEE. The CDR3 runs to 13 residues. V lost 2 bases and J lost 5, with 10 bases in between.

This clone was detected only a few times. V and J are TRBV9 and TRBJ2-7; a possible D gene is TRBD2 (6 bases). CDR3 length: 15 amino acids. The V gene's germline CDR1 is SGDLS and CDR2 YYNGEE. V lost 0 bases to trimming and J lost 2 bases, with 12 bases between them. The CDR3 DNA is TGTGCCAGCAGCGTAGAGGGCGGGGAAGCCTACGAGCAGTACTTC. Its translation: CASSVEGGEAYEQYF.

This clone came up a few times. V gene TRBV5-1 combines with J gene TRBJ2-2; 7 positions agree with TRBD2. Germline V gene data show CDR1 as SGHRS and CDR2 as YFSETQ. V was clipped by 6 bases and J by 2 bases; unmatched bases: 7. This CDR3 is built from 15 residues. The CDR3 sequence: CASTPGTTNTGELFF. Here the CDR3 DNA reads TGCGCCAGCACCCCGGGGACTACAAACACCGGGGAGCTGTTTTTT.